The T cell receptor beta chain described here comes from a study of blood T cell repertoires in COVID-19. The overall study: Material from acute and convalescent COVID-19 was sourced from the United States, Italy and Spain.

In the authors' methods: Reference gene primers were amplified, and this amplification served to estimate nucleated cell counts. The method was immunoSEQ multiplex PCR; TCRdb's version includes in-frame clones alone and lacks a portion of them. Clone size and V and J calls were adopted from that table, with D and trimming inferred from the DNA. This table holds over 70,000 clones, around 90% found once. Sequences were obtained from peripheral blood. The receptor comes from a woman aged 80 or older with active or convalescent COVID-19.

The CDR3 protein is CASSPQTGVTEAFF. CDR3 sequence (DNA): TGTGCCAGCAGTCCCCAGACAGGGGTCACTGAAGCTTTCTTT. The chain combines TRBV28 with TRBJ1-1, with 8 bases lining up with TRBD1. V shed 5 bases and J 4 bases; nucleotides not matched to a gene: 6. CDR1 is MDHEN, CDR2 SYDVKM, per germline. This CDR3 is built from 14 residues.